This TCR beta chain was documented in a study of T-cell reconstitution after alpha-beta-depleted transplantation in children. The J segment lost 0 bases and the V segment lost 3 bases, leaving 10 bases of the junction unmatched. This CDR3 is 18 amino acids long. Germline loops: CDR1 SGHTA, CDR2 FQGNSA. Unique molecular identifiers were built into the TCRbeta library. From the PCR reads, TCRdb called clonotypes with MiXCR, one entry per CDR3 protein. The repertoire includes about 500,000 distinct CDR3 sequences, 32% of them detected once, and 2% to 3% sits in the top ten. This clonotype showed up many times.

The sample here was PBMCs from the stem cell graft donor, taken from the stem cell graft. This receptor was taken from a human donor who donated a stem cell graft to a child with aplastic anemia. The J gene is TRBJ2-3, the V gene TRBV7-2, with 9 bases identical to TRBD2. Here the CDR3 DNA reads TGTGCCAGCAGCTTCAGGCTAGCGGGACCTACTAGCACAGATACGCAGTATTTT. Protein: CASSFRLAGPTSTDTQYF.